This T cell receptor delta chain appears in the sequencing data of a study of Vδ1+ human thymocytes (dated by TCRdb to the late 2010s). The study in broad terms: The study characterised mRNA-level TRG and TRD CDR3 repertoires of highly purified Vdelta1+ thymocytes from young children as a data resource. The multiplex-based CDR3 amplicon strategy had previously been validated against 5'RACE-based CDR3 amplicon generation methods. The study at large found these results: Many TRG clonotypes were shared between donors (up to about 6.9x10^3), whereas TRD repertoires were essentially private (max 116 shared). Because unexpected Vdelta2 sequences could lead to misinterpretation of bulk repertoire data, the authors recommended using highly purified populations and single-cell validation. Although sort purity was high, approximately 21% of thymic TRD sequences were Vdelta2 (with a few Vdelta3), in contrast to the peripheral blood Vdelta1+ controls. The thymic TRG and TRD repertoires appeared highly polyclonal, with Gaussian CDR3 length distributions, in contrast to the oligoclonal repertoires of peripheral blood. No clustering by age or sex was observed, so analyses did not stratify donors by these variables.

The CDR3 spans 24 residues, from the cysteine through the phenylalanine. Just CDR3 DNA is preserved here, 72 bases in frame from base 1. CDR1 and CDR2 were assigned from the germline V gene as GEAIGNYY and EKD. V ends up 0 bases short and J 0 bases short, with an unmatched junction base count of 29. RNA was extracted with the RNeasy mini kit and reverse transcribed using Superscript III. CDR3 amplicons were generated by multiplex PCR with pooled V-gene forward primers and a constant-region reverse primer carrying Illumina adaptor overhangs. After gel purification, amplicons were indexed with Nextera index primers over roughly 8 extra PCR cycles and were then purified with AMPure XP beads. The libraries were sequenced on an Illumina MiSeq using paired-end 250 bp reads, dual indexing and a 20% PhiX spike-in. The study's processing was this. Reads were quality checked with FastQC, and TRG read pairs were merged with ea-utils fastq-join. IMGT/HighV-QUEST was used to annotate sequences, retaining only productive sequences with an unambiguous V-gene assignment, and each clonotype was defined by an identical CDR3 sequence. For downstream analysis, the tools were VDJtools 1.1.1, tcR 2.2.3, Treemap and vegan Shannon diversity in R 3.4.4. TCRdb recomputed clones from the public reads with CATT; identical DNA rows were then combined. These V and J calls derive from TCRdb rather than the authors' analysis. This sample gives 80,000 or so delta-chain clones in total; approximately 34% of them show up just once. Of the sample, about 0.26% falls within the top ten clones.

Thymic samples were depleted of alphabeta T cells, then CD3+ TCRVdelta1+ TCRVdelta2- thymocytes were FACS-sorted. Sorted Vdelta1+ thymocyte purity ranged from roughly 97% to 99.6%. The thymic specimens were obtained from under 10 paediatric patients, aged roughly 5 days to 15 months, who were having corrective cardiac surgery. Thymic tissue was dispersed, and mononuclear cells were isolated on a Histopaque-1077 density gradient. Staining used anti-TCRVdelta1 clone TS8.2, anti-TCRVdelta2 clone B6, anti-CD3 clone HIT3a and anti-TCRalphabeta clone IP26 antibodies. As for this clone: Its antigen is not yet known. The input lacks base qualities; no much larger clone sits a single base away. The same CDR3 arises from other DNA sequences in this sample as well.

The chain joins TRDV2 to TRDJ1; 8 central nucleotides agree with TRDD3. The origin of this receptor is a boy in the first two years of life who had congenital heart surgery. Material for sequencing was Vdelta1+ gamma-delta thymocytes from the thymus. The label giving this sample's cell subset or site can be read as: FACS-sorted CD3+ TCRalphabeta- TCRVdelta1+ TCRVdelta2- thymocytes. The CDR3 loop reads CACDTGTGGPAMRTSLSYTDKLIF. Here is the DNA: TGTGCCTGTGACACCGGTACTGGGGGCCCAGCTATGCGTACTAGTTTATCGTACACCGATAAACTCATCTTT.